Following are 26 T cell receptor beta chains from one sample sequenced in a study of blood T cells in healthy people across ages (dated by TCRdb to between 2015 and 2017). Library preparation was by 5' RACE. The instrument given in TCRdb is Illumina HiSeq 2500. The second PCR ran for roughly 6 to 11 cycles and used a J-beta primer mix along with a sample-barcoded 5' primer. TCRdb's own reprocessing of the public reads used fastp at Q25 and MiXCR and kept productive beta chains. Every CDR3 protein is listed once, alongside the most common genes and DNA of its rows. For this sample there are roughly 2 million distinct CDR3 sequences; roughly 52% appear just once. The ten largest make up around 2.1% of the sample. The specimen sequenced was blood. The receptors originated from a woman between 40 and 55 years old in good health.

This chain joins TRBV5-1 and TRBJ2-7; TRBD2 agrees at 9 bases. The J call may be incorrect, as the DNA end agrees better with TRBJ2-5. This CDR3 contains 16 residues. CDR1 and CDR2 (germline): SGHRS, YFSETQ. CDR3 in amino acids: CASSLDERGDFETQYF. The CDR3 DNA reads as TGCGCCAGCAGCCTTGACGAGCGGGGGGACTTCGAGACCCAGTACTTC.

This clonotype turned up a few times. V is TRBV6-5 and J is TRBJ2-7; 10 nucleotides match TRBD2. The CDR3 is 15 amino acids. The V gene end was trimmed by 6 bases and the J gene end by 2 bases; junction bases not matched to a gene: 7. Germline V gene sequence: CDR1 MNHEY, CDR2 SVGAGI. The CDR3 bases are TGTGCCAGCAGCCTTCTAGCGGGGGAAGCCTACGAGCAGTACTTC. Translating it yields CASSLLAGEAYEQYF.

The chain employs TRBV6-5 and TRBJ1-1; D is unclear. The germline CDR1 and CDR2 sequences are MNHEY and SVGAGI. Deletions cut 0 bases from V and 4 bases from J, with 15 bases between. This CDR3 contains 16 residues. CDR3 amino acids: CASSYSLTLRGTEAFF. The DNA for the CDR3 is TGTGCCAGCAGTTACTCGCTGACCCTCCGGGGCACTGAAGCTTTCTTT.

J is TRBJ1-2 and V is TRBV5-1; 11 bases fit TRBD1. The CDR3 loop spans 16 amino acids. CDR1 is SGHRS and CDR2 is YFSETQ in the germline V gene. V shed 7 bases and J 1 base; nucleotides not matched to a gene: 9. The CDR3 sequence: CASARTGGHRNYGYTF. Here the CDR3 DNA reads TGCGCCAGCGCCAGGACAGGGGGCCATCGTAACTATGGCTACACCTTC.

V and J are TRBV3-1 and TRBJ2-1, with D possibly being TRBD1 or TRBD2 (5 bases each). The CDR3 is 15 amino acids. The germline CDR1 and CDR2 sequences are LGHDT and YNNKEL (reference sequence). Trimming stripped 6 bases from V and 6 bases from J, with 18 bases between. CDR3 sequence: CASRQSPGRLNEQFF. The CDR3 DNA is TGTGCCAGCAGACAATCCCCGGGGCGGCTCAATGAGCAGTTCTTC.

The table lists this clonotype with a few counts. DNA for the CDR3: TGCAGTGCTGGACTAGCGGGGGGGCCTCTTCAAGAGACCCAGTACTTC. Translated: CSAGLAGGPLQETQYF. This chain links TRBV20-1 with TRBJ2-5; 15 bases match TRBD2. With V trimmed by 5 bases and J by 2 bases, 6 bases remained unmatched. The CDR3 spans 16 residues. From germline, CDR1 is DFQATT and CDR2 SNEGSKA (reference sequence).

This clonotype was seen only a few times. The V gene is TRBV28, the J gene TRBJ2-7, with D tentatively TRBD1 (6 bases). Trimming removed 7 bases at V and 0 bases at J, with 10 bases between. This CDR3 has 13 residues. Germline V lookup: CDR1 MDHEN, CDR2 SYDVKM. The DNA for the CDR3 is TGTGCCAGCAACGACAGGAGCTCCTACGAGCAGTACTTC. Its protein is CASNDRSSYEQYF.

This rearrangement joins TRBV4-1 to TRBJ1-2, with a weak D call TRBD1 (5 bases). Germline CDR1 and CDR2: MGHRA and YSYEKL. The CDR3 spans 15 residues. The V and J ends lost 1 base and 2 bases respectively, with 11 bases between them. The CDR3: CASSQVRDGNYGYTF. DNA for the CDR3: TGCGCCAGCAGCCAAGTAAGGGACGGCAACTATGGCTACACCTTC.

The chain employs TRBV7-2 and TRBJ1-5, with a possible D match to TRBD1 (5 bases). V was clipped by 5 bases and J by 3 bases, with 17 bases between them. From germline, CDR1 is SGHTA and CDR2 FQGNSA. The CDR3 spans 16 residues. The DNA for the CDR3 is TGTGCCAGCAGCCTCCGGGGCGCGGGGTTCAATCAGCCCCAGCATTTT. It codes for CASSLRGAGFNQPQHF. Filled out from reference TRBV7-2 and TRBJ1-5, the complete variable domain reads GAGVSQSPSNKVTEKGKDVELRCDPISGHTALYWYRQSLGQGLEFLIYFQGNSAPDKSGLPSDRFSAERTGGSVSTLTIQRTQQEDSAVYLCASSLRGAGFNQPQHFGDGTRLSIL.

This clonotype was seen only a few times. The J gene is TRBJ2-4, the V gene TRBV27; 8 nucleotides align to TRBD1. The CDR3 has 15 amino acids. Germline V lookup: CDR1 MNHEY, CDR2 SMNVEV (reference sequence). The CDR3 loop is CASLLKQGVSREQYF. In DNA form, the CDR3 reads TGTGCTAGCCTCCTAAAACAGGGGGTATCGAGGGAGCAGTACTTC.

This chain links TRBV7-2 with TRBJ1-4, with D perhaps TRBD1 (5 bases). Trimming stripped 5 bases from V and 5 bases from J, with 18 bases between. The CDR3 totals 16 residues. Germline V gene lookup returns CDR1 SGHTA and CDR2 FQGNSA. In DNA, the CDR3 is TGTGCCAGCAGCAAAGATGTTGGTCAGGGAAATGAAAAACTGTTTTTT. Its translation is CASSKDVGQGNEKLFF. Full variable domain (rest looked up from reference TRBV7-2 and TRBJ1-4): GAGVSQSPSNKVTEKGKDVELRCDPISGHTALYWYRQSLGQGLEFLIYFQGNSAPDKSGLPSDRFSAERTGGSVSTLTIQRTQQEDSAVYLCASSKDVGQGNEKLFFGSGTQLSVL.

The V and J genes are TRBV25-1 and TRBJ1-1; tentatively, D is TRBD1 (5 bases). With 4 bases removed from V and 0 bases from J, the gap between germline ends came to 9 bases. This CDR3 spans 14 amino acids. Germline V CDR1 and CDR2: MGHDK, SYGVNS. The CDR3 is CASSGKGMNTEAFF. The CDR3 bases are TGTGCCAGCAGTGGTAAGGGGATGAACACTGAAGCTTTCTTT.

This clonotype was counted ten times or more. This chain links TRBV29-1 with TRBJ2-1; D call uncertain. The CDR3 is 11 residues long. Germline CDR1 SQVTM, CDR2 ANQGSEA. The V end lost 4 bases, the J end lost 3 bases, and 4 bases lay between the germline ends. The CDR3 spells CSVGIYNEQFF. DNA for the CDR3: TGCAGCGTTGGCATCTACAATGAGCAGTTCTTC.

J is TRBJ2-1 and V is TRBV20-1; 7 nucleotides match TRBD2. Germline V gene data show CDR1 as DFQATT and CDR2 as SNEGSKA (reference sequence). Losses at the gene ends were 0 bases for V and 7 bases for J; bases not matched to a gene: 6. The CDR3 loop spans 14 amino acids. The CDR3 region has the DNA TGCAGTGCTAGAGATCTCGGGGGGTGGAATGAGCAGTTCTTC. Amino acid sequence: CSARDLGGWNEQFF.

The chain employs TRBV14 and TRBJ1-1, with 7 positions matching TRBD1. The CDR3 contains 13 residues. V lost 6 bases to trimming and J lost 5 bases; unmatched junction nucleotides: 6. Germline CDR1 and CDR2: SGHDN and FVKESK. The CDR3 spells CASREGARTEAFF. The CDR3 DNA reads as TGTGCCAGCAGAGAGGGGGCAAGGACTGAAGCTTTCTTT.

There are a few counts of this clonotype. The CDR3, as DNA: TGTGCCAGCAGCTTTGGGAGGACAGGCGGGGGTACGCAGTATTTT. This sequence encodes CASSFGRTGGGTQYF. The V and J genes are TRBV11-2 and TRBJ2-3, with D possibly called TRBD1 or TRBD2 (7 bases each). The CDR3 extends over 15 amino acids. Germline V CDR1 and CDR2: SGHAT, FQNNGV. Between the trimmed V and J ends, which lost 3 bases and 8 bases, there was a span of 18 bases.

The DNA of the CDR3 is TGTGCCAGCAGCTTAGAGACGGGGTGGGAAAAACTGTTTTTT. Encoded protein: CASSLETGWEKLFF. The chain joins TRBV7-9 to TRBJ1-4; D gene unclear. V lost 1 base to trimming and J lost 8 bases, with 11 bases between them. From germline, CDR1 is SEHNR and CDR2 FQNEAQ (reference sequence). The CDR3 contains 14 residues.

The chain is built from TRBV5-1 and TRBJ2-7; D not certain. Between the trimmed V and J ends, which lost 2 bases and 3 bases, there was a span of 9 bases. The CDR3 loop spans 13 amino acids. Per germline, CDR1 SGHRS and CDR2 YFSETQ. The CDR3 coding sequence is TGCGCCAGCAGCTTCGCGCAGAACTACGAGCAGTACTTC. It translates to CASSFAQNYEQYF.

This chain connects TRBV7-8 to TRBJ1-5, with D unresolved. The V end lost 5 bases, the J end lost 2 bases, and 7 bases lay between the germline ends. CDR1 is SGHVS, CDR2 FQNEAQ, per germline. The CDR3 spans 13 residues. This chain's CDR3 is CASSVWGNQPQHF. The DNA for the CDR3 is TGTGCCAGCAGCGTATGGGGCAATCAGCCCCAGCATTTT.

This clonotype was observed a few times. V is TRBV7-9 and J is TRBJ1-6; D is ambiguous. The germline CDR1 and CDR2 sequences are SEHNR and FQNEAQ (reference sequence). This CDR3 is 12 amino acids long. V lost 11 bases, J lost 4 bases, and 9 bases lay in between. As DNA, the CDR3 is TGTGCCGGAAGCCTATATAATTCACCCCTCCACTTT. Its translation: CAGSLYNSPLHF.

This chain joins TRBV29-1 and TRBJ2-1; D may match TRBD1 or TRBD2 (5 bases each). V shed 4 bases and J shed 0 bases, with 13 bases lying between them. Germline loops: CDR1 SQVTM, CDR2 ANQGSEA. This CDR3 contains 15 residues. The CDR3 protein is CSVGAGASSYNEQFF. The CDR3 DNA reads TGCAGCGTTGGGGCCGGGGCGAGCTCCTACAATGAGCAGTTCTTC.

This clonotype is a singleton in its sample. The J gene is TRBJ1-5, the V gene TRBV7-9; 10 bases line up with TRBD1. The CDR3 sequence is 16 residues long. V dropped 6 bases and J dropped 4; count of bases not matched to a gene: 9. Germline CDR1 is SEHNR and CDR2 is FQNEAQ (reference sequence). CDR3: CASSPIRDRGNQPQHF. The CDR3 bases are TGTGCCAGCAGTCCAATACGGGACAGGGGAAATCAGCCCCAGCATTTT.

This clonotype was detected only a few times. This chain uses TRBV4-3 with TRBJ1-5; D remains ambiguous. V was trimmed by 0 bases and J by 4 bases, leaving 10 bases between them. Germline CDR1 is LGHNA and CDR2 is YSLEER. The CDR3 runs 15 residues. The CDR3, as DNA: TGCGCCAGCAGCCAAGATTCCGGGAAGAATCAGCCCCAGCATTTT. This gives the protein CASSQDSGKNQPQHF.

This chain joins TRBV12-3 or TRBV12-4 and TRBJ1-2; D unclear. Trimming stripped 1 base from V and 6 bases from J, with 9 bases between. This CDR3 has 13 amino acids. The CDR3: CASSLGESHGYTF. CDR3 nucleotides: TGTGCCAGCAGTTTAGGAGAGAGTCATGGCTACACCTTC.

This clonotype was counted a few times. V and J are TRBV27 and TRBJ1-1; maybe TRBD1 (6 bases). Germline CDR1 and CDR2: MNHEY and SMNVEV (reference sequence). Deletions cut 4 bases from V and 0 bases from J, with 18 bases between. The length of the CDR3 is 17 residues. DNA of the CDR3: TGTGCCAGCAGTTCGAGGGGGTCAGGATGGATGAACACTGAAGCTTTCTTT. Translation: CASSSRGSGWMNTEAFF.

The genes are TRBV29-1 and TRBJ2-1; D is unresolved. V lost 6 bases and J lost 0, with 12 bases in between. CDR3 length: 14 amino acids. CDR1 is SQVTM and CDR2 is ANQGSEA in the germline V gene. Here the CDR3 reads CSVPRTNSYNEQFF. Here the CDR3 DNA reads TGCAGCGTACCTAGGACGAACTCCTACAATGAGCAGTTCTTC.